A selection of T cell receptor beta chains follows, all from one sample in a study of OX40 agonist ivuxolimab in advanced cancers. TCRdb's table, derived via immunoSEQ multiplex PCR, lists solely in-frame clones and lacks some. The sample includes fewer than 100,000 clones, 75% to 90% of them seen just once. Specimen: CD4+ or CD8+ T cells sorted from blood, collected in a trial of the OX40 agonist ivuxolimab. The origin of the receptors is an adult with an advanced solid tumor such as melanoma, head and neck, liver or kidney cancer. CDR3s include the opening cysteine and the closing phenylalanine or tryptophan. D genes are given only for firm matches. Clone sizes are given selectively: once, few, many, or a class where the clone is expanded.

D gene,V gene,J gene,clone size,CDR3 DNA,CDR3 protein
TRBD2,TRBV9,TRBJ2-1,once,TGTGCCAGCAGCCTTAGCGGGAGGGCCTCTGATGAGCAGTTCTTC,CASSLSGRASDEQFF
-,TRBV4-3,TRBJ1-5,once,TGCGCCAGCAGCCAAGAATTCCGGGGATTGGCCAATCAGCCCCAGCATTTT,CASSQEFRGLANQPQHF
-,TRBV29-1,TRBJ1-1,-,TGCAGCGTTGTAGGGGGGGCGGTGGGAGCTTTCTTT,CSVVGGAVGAFF
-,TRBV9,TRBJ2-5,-,TGTGCCAGCAGCCCCAACGGACAGTCTCTCCAAGAGACCCAGTACTTC,CASSPNGQSLQETQYF
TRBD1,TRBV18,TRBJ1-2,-,TGTGCCAGCTCACCGCGGGGAACCGGGACAGGGTTGGGTGGCTACACCTTC,CASSPRGTGTGLGGYTF
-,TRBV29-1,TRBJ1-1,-,TGCAGCGTTGGACGGACTGGGACTCATGCTTTCTTT,CSVGRTGTHAFF
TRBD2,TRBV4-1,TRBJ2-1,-,TGCGCCAGCAGCCAAGGGACTAGCGAATACTACAATGAGCAGTTCTTC,CASSQGTSEYYNEQFF
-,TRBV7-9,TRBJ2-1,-,TGTGCCAGCAGGGACAATGAGCAGTTCTTC,CASRDNEQFF
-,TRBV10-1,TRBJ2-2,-,TGCGCCAGCACAGACTCCTTGAACACCGGGGAGCTGTTTTTT,CASTDSLNTGELFF
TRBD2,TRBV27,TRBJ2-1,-,TGTGCCAGCAGTTTAAGGCCAGCGGGAGGGAATGAGCAGTTCTTC,CASSLRPAGGNEQFF
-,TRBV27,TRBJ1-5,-,TGTGCCAGCAGTTTTGGGCGAGGGCCCCAGCATTTT,CASSFGRGPQHF
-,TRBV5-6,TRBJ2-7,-,TGTGCCAGCAGCTCCACGTCGAACAGGGCCTCCTACGAGCAGTACTTC,CASSSTSNRASYEQYF
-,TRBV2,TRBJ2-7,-,TGTGCCAGCAGTGAGGAGTCCAACTCCTACGAGCAGTACTTC,CASSEESNSYEQYF
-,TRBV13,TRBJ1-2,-,TGTGCCAGCAGCTTAATAGGGAAGGGTTATGGCTACACCTTC,CASSLIGKGYGYTF
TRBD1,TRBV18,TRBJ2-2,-,TGTGCCAGCTCACCACGCCGACAGGGGGAATCCGGGGAGCTGTTTTTT,CASSPRRQGESGELFF
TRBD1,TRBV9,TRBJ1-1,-,TGTGCCAGCAGCGTGGGGACAGGGACCCTCGGGGGGACTGAAGCTTTCTTT,CASSVGTGTLGGTEAFF
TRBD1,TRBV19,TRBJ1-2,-,TGTGCCAGTAGTATACCGGGACAGGCATCGCGGGGCTACACCTTC,CASSIPGQASRGYTF
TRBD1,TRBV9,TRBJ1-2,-,TGTGCCAGCAGCGTAGCTTGGGGGACAGGGACTAACTATGGCTACACCTTC,CASSVAWGTGTNYGYTF
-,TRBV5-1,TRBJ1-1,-,TGCGCCAGCAGCATTCTATGGTCGGAGGTGGGGACTGAAGCTTTCTTT,CASSILWSEVGTEAFF
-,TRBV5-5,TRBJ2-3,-,TGTGCCAGCAGCCGGACTTTGTGGGATACGCAGTATTTT,CASSRTLWDTQYF
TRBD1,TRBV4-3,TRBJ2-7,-,TGCGCCAGCAGCCGGTTTTGGACAGGGGGTTCTAGCGGTAGCTACGAGCAGTACTTC,CASSRFWTGGSSGSYEQYF
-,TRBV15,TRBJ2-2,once,TGTGCCACCAGCAGGGACCGCGCACGAGCCGGGGAGCTGTTTTTT,CATSRDRARAGELFF
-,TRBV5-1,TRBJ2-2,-,TGCGCCAGCAGCTTTACTTTCAACACCGGGGAGCTGTTTTTT,CASSFTFNTGELFF
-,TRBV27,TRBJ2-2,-,TGTGCCAGCAGTTTTTTCGCCGCGAACACCGGGGAGCTGTTTTTT,CASSFFAANTGELFF
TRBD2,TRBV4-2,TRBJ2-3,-,TGTGCCAGCAGACTAGCGGGAGGCAGCACAGATACGCAGTATTTT,CASRLAGGSTDTQYF
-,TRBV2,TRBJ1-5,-,TGTGCCAGCAGTGGAGACTCTCCTCAGCCCCAGCATTTT,CASSGDSPQPQHF
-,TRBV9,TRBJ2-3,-,TGTGCCAGCAGCGTCTCAGGGCATCTCACAGATACGCAGTATTTT,CASSVSGHLTDTQYF
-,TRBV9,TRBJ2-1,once,TGTGCCAGCAGCGAGGCCGGAGACCGTCGTTTATTCTTC,CASSEAGDRRLFF
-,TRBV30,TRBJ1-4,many,TGTGCCTGGTCCGCGGGGCACGGTGAAAAACTGTTTTTT,CAWSAGHGEKLFF
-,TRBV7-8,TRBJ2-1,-,TGTGCCAGCAGCACAAGAGAGACGAGCTCCTACAATGAGCAGTTCTTC,CASSTRETSSYNEQFF
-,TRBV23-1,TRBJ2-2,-,TGCGCCAGCAGTCAATCGGGCGGGACGAACACCGGGGAGCTGTTTTTT,CASSQSGGTNTGELFF
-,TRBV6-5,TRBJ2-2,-,TGTGCCAGCAGCCCAGTGGGGTCCGGGGAGCTGTTTTTT,CASSPVGSGELFF
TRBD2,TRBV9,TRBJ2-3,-,TGTGCCAGCAGCACCTCGACTAGCGGTAGCACAGATACGCAGTATTTT,CASSTSTSGSTDTQYF
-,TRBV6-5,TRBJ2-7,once,TGTGCCAGCAGTTACTCGGGGGGTTATGGTTCCTACGAGCAGTACTTC,CASSYSGGYGSYEQYF
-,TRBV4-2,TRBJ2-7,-,TGTGCCAGCAGCCAAGGAGAGTACAGGGCCTACGAGCAGTACTTC,CASSQGEYRAYEQYF
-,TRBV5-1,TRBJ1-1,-,TGCGCCAGCAGCTTGGCCTTGGGTTTGAACACTGAAGCTTTCTTT,CASSLALGLNTEAFF
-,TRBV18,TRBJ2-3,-,TGTGCCAGCTCCCCCAACCCACAGGATACGCAGTATTTT,CASSPNPQDTQYF
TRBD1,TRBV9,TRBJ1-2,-,TGTGCCAGCAGCGTCACCGGGACAGGGGGAAGGTATGGCTACACCTTC,CASSVTGTGGRYGYTF
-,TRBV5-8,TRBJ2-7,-,TGTGCCAGCAGCGGACCCTACGAGCAGTACTTC,CASSGPYEQYF
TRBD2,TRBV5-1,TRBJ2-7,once,TGCGCCAGCAGATGGACTAGCGGGAGCGGGACCTACGAGCAGTACTTC,CASRWTSGSGTYEQYF
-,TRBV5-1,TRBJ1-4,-,TGCGCCAGCAGCTTGGAAGGACTGAGTAATGAAAAACTGTTTTTT,CASSLEGLSNEKLFF
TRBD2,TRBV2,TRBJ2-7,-,TGTGCCAGCAGTGATATCGTAGCGGGAGAGGGGGGTCGGGAGCAGTACTTC,CASSDIVAGEGGREQYF
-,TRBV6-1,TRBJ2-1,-,TGTGCCAGCAGTAGGAATTACAATGAGCAGTTCTTC,CASSRNYNEQFF
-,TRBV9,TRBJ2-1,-,TGTGCCAGCAGCGTAGATTCTACCACTGAGGATGAGCAGTTCTTC,CASSVDSTTEDEQFF
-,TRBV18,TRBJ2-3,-,TGTGCCAGCTCACCACGCACAGATACGCAGTATTTT,CASSPRTDTQYF
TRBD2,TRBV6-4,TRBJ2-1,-,TGTGCCAGCAGTGCATCCTCTAGCGGGAGCTCCTACAATGAGCAGTTCTTC,CASSASSSGSSYNEQFF
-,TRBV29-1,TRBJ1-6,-,TGCAGCGTTGGGATTAGGGCAGGGCAACCCCTCCACTTT,CSVGIRAGQPLHF
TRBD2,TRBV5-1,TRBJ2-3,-,TGCGCCAGCAGCTTGGGACTAGCGGAAGGCACAGATACGCAGTATTTT,CASSLGLAEGTDTQYF
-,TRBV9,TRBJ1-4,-,TGTGCCAGCAGCGTAGGGAGGGAAGAAAAACTGTTTTTT,CASSVGREEKLFF
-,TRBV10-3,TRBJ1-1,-,TGTGCCATCAGTTCTAGGTGGACGGATGTGAACACTGAAGCTTTCTTT,CAISSRWTDVNTEAFF
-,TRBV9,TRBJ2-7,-,TGTGCCAGCAGCGTTTCAGGGACGGTCTACGAGCAGTACTTC,CASSVSGTVYEQYF
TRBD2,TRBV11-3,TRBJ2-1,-,TGTGCCAGCAGCTACAGAACACCAGCGGGAGTTCGAATGGGTGAGCAGTTCTTC,CASSYRTPAGVRMGEQFF
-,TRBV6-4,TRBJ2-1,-,TGTGCCACCCTCGTACGAACTGGGGGCTCCTACAATGAGCAGTTCTTC,CATLVRTGGSYNEQFF
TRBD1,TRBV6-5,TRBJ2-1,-,TGTGCCAGCAGAACGGACAGGGGGCGGACGAATGAGCAGTTCTTC,CASRTDRGRTNEQFF
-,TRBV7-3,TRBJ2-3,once,TGTGCCAGCAGCGGCTTCGGAAGCACAGATACGCAGTATTTT,CASSGFGSTDTQYF